What follows is one T cell receptor beta chain and its context. Its target is not known. 60 Vbeta and 13 Jbeta primers were used in PCR. The assay was immunoSEQ multiplex PCR, and TCRdb's table has in-frame clones only and misses some. The sample spans more than 95,000 clones; the ten largest clones claim about 2.3%. The sample is drawn from a study of cytomegalovirus exposure and HLA in healthy donors. Overall study context: Out of around 360 genotyped donors, about 84% belonged to the Caucasian-associated ancestry cluster. Regarding the study as a whole: Some V segments could not be told apart, so they were left out, TRBV6-2 and TRBV6-3 among them. Some highly shared sequence variants likely arose as a pipeline artifact. Researchers reported in a later analysis that a missense DCLRE1C variant was tied to TCR beta V- and J-gene trimming.

Trimming took 4 bases from V and 11 from J; bases not matched to a gene: 7. CDR3 size: 13 residues. Germline values: CDR1 SQVTM, CDR2 ANQGSEA. The rearrangement links TRBV29-1 to TRBJ2-5, with TRBD2 matching 13 bases. This receptor was taken from a man in his forties in good health and CMV-seronegative. The source material was PBMCs. DNA for the CDR3: TGCAGCGTTGTGGGGGGGACTAGCGGGATTCAGTACTTC. Protein: CSVVGGTSGIQYF.